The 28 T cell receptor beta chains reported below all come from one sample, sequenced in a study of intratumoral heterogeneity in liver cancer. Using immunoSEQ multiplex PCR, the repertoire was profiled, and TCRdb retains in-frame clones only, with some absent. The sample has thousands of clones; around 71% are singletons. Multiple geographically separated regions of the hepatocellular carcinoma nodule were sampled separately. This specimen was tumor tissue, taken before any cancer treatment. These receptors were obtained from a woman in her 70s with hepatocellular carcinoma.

The chain's CDR3 is CASSGGQLNTEAFF. The CDR3 coding sequence is TGCGCCAGCAGCGGGGGACAGCTGAACACTGAAGCTTTCTTT. V gene TRBV5-1 combines with J gene TRBJ1-1; 7 positions match TRBD1. CDR1 SGHRS and CDR2 YFSETQ come from the germline V gene. J gave up 0 bases and V 4 bases, and 3 bases lay outside the gene matches. The CDR3 contains 14 residues.

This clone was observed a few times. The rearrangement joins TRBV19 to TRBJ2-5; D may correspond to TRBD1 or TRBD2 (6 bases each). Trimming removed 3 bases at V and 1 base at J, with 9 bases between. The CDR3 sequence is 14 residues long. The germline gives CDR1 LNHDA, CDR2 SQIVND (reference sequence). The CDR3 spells CASSIGGLQETQYF. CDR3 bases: TGTGCCAGTAGTATCGGGGGCCTCCAAGAGACCCAGTACTTC.

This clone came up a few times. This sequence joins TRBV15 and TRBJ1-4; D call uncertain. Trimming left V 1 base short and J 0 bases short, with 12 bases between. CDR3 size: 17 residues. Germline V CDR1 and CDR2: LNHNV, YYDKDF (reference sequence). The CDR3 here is CATSRVGQGTTNEKLFF. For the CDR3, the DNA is TGTGCCACCAGCAGAGTTGGTCAAGGGACAACTAATGAAAAACTGTTTTTT. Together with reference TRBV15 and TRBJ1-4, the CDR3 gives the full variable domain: DAMVIQNPRYQVTQFGKPVTLSCSQTLNHNVMYWYQQKSSQAPKLLFHYYDKDFNNEADTPDNFQSRRPNTSFCFLDIRSPGLGDTAMYLCATSRVGQGTTNEKLFFGSGTQLSVL.

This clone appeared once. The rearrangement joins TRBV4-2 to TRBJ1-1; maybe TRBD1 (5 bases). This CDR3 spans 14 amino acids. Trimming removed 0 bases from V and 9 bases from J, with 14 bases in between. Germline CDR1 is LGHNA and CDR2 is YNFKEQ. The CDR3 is CASSQELTVEKAFF. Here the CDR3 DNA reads TGTGCCAGCAGCCAAGAGTTGACAGTCGAAAAAGCTTTCTTT.

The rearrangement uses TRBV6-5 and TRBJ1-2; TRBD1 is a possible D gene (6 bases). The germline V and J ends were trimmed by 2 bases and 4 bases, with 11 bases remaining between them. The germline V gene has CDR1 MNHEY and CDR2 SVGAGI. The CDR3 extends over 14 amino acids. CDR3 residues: CASSYGQGTYGYTF. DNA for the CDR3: TGTGCCAGCAGTTACGGCCAGGGGACCTATGGCTACACCTTC.

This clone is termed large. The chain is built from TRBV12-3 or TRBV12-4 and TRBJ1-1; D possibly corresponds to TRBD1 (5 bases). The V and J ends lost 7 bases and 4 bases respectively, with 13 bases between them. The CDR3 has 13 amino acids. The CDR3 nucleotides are TGTGCCAGCAAACAACAGGAACCCACTGAAGCTTTCTTT. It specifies CASKQQEPTEAFF.

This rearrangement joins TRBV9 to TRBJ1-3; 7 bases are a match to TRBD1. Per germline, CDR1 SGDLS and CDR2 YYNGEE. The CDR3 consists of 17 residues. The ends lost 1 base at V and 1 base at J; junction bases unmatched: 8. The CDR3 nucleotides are TGTGCCAGCAGCGTAACCTGGGACAGAGGTTCTGGAAACACCATATATTTT. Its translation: CASSVTWDRGSGNTIYF.

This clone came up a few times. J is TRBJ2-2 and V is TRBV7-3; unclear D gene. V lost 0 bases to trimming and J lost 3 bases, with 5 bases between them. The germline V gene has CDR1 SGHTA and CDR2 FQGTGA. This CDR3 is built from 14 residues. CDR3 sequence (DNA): TGTGCCAGCAGCTTAACCTCCTACACCGGGGAGCTGTTTTTT. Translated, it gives CASSLTSYTGELFF.

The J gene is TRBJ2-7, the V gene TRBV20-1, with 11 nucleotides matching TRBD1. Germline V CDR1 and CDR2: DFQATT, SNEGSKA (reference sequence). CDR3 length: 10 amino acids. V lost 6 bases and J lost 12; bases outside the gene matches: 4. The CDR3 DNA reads TGCAGTGCGGGGGACAGGGGGTTGTACTTC. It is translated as CSAGDRGLYF.

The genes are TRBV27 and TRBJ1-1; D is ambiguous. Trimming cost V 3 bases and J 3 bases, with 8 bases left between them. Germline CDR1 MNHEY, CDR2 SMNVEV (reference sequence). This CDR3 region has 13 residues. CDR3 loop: CASSFISDTEAFF. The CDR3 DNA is TGTGCCAGCAGTTTCATATCGGACACTGAAGCTTTCTTT.

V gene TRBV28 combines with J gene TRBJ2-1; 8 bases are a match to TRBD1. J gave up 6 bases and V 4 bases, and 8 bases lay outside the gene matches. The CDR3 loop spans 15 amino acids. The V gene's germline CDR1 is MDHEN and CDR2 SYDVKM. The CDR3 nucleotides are TGTGCCAGCAGTTCTCGACAGGGGAGGACCAATGAGCAGTTCTTC. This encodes CASSSRQGRTNEQFF. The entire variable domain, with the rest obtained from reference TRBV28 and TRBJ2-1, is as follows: DVKVTQSSRYLVKRTGEKVFLECVQDMDHENMFWYRQDPGLGLRLIYFSYDVKMKEKGDIPEGYSVSREKKERFSLILESASTNQTSMYLCASSSRQGRTNEQFFGPGTRLTVL.

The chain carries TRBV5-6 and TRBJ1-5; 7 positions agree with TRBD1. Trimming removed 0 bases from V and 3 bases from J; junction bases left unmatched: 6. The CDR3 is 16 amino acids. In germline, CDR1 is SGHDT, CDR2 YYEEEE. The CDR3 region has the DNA TGTGCCAGCAGCTTGGAGAAGGGGGCGGCCAATCAGCCCCAGCATTTT. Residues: CASSLEKGAANQPQHF.

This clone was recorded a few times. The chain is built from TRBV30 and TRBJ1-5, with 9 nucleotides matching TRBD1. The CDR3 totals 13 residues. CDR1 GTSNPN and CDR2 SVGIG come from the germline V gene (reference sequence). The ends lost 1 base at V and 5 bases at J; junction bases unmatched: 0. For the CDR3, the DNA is TGTGCCTGGAGTGGGGACAGGGATCAGCCCCAGCATTTT. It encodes CAWSGDRDQPQHF.

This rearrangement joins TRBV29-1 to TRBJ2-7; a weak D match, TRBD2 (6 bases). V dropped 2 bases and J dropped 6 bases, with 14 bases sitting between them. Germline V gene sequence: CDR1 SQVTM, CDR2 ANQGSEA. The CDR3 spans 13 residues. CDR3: CSVEPRVGGEQYF. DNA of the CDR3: TGCAGCGTTGAACCACGGGTCGGGGGCGAGCAGTACTTC.

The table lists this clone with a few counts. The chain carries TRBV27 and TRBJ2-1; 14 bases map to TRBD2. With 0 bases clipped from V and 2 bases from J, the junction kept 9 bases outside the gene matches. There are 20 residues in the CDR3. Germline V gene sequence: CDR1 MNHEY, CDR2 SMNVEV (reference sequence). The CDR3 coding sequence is TGTGCCAGCAGTTTATCGATCCCGACTAGCGGGAGGGCCCCCTACAATGAGCAGTTCTTC. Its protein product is CASSLSIPTSGRAPYNEQFF.

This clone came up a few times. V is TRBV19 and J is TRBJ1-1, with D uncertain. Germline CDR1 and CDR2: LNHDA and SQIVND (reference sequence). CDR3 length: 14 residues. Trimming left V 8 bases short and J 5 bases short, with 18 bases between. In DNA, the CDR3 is TGTGCCAGTCTGCCCCGGGCCGCTGGGACTGAAGCTTTCTTT. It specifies CASLPRAAGTEAFF.

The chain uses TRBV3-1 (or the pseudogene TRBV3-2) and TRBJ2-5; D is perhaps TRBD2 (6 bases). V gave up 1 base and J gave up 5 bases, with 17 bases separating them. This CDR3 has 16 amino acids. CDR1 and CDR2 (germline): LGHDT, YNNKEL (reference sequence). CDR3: CASSQVWEEVWETQYF. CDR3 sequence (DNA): TGTGCCAGCAGCCAAGTGTGGGAGGAGGTGTGGGAGACCCAGTACTTC.

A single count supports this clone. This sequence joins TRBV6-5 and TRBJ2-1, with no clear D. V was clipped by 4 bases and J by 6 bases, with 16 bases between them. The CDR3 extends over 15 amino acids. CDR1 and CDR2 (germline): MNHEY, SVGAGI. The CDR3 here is CASSSSESRANEQFF. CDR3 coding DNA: TGTGCCAGCAGTTCCTCAGAGAGTAGGGCCAATGAGCAGTTCTTC.

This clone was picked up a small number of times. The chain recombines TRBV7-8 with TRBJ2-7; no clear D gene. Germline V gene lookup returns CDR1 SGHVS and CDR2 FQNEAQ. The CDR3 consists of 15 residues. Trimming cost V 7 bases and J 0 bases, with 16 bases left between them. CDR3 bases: TGTGCCAGCATAAAGGGCGAGACCTTCTCCTACGAGCAGTACTTC. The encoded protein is CASIKGETFSYEQYF.

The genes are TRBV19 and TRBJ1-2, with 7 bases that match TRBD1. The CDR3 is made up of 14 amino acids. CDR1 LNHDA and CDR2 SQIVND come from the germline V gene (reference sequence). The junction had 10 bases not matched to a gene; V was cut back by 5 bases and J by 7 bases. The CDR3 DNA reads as TGTGCCAGTAGTCTGGCGGAGGGGGCACTTGGCTACACCTTC. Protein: CASSLAEGALGYTF.

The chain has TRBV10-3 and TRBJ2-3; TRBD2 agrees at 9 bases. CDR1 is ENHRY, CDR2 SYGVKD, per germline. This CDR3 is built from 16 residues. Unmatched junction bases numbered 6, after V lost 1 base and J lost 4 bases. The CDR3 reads CAISEFSSGTPDTQYF. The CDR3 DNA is TGTGCCATCAGTGAGTTCTCTAGCGGGACCCCAGATACGCAGTATTTT.

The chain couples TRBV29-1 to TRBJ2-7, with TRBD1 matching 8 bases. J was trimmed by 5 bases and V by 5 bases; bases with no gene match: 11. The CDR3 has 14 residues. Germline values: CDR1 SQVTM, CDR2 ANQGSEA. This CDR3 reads CSVRGGTGAHEQYF. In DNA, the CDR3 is TGCAGCGTTAGGGGCGGGACAGGAGCCCACGAGCAGTACTTC.

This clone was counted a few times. The CDR3, as DNA: TGTGCCAGCAGTTCTACCGGACAGGGATATAACTATGGCTACACCTTC. This translates into CASSSTGQGYNYGYTF. This chain connects TRBV28 to TRBJ1-2, with 8 nucleotides matching TRBD1. The V gene's germline CDR1 is MDHEN and CDR2 SYDVKM. This CDR3 has 16 amino acids. With 4 bases clipped from V and 1 base from J, the junction kept 8 bases outside the gene matches.

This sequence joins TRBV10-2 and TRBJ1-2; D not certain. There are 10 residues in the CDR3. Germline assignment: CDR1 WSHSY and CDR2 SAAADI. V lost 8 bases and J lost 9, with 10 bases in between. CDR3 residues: CASGSSRYTF. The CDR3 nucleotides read TGCGCCAGCGGCAGTTCTCGCTACACCTTC.

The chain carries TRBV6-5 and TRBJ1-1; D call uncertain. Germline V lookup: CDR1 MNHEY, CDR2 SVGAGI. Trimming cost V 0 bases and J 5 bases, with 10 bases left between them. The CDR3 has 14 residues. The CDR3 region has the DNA TGTGCCAGCAGTTACTCCGGAGAGTGGACTGAAGCTTTCTTT. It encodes CASSYSGEWTEAFF.

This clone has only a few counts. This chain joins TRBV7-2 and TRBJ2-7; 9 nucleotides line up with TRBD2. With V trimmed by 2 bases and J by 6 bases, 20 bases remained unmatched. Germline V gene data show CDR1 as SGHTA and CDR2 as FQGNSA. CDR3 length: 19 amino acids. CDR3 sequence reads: CASSLPAAGPGLASLEQYF. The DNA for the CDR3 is TGTGCCAGCAGCTTACCCGCAGCAGGCCCGGGACTAGCCTCTCTCGAGCAGTACTTC.

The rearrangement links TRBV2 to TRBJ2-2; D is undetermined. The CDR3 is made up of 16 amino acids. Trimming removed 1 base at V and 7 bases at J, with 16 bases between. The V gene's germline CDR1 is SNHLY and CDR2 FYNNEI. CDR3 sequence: CASSEGVDPRYGELFF. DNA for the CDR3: TGTGCCAGCAGTGAAGGGGTAGACCCGAGGTACGGGGAGCTGTTTTTT.

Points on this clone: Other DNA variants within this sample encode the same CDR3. The CDR3 here is CATSDSPEPQETQYF. The CDR3 region has the DNA TGTGCCACCAGTGATTCCCCCGAGCCCCAAGAGACCCAGTACTTC. The J gene is TRBJ2-5, the V gene TRBV24-1; D remains unclear. Per germline, CDR1 KGHDR and CDR2 SFDVKD. This CDR3 is built from 15 residues. The V end was cut by 2 bases, the J end by 1 base, with 10 bases between.